The clone carrying this TCR beta chain showed up just a few times. The sample originates from a study of blood T cells in healthy people across ages. Donation came from healthy Caucasian individuals in Russia who were aged roughly 6 to 95. At least 5 micrograms of total RNA were extracted per sample. The second PCR ran roughly 7 to 12 cycles with a sample-barcoded 5' primer and J-beta primers. TCRdb ran MiXCR on the 5' RACE reads and lists one entry per CDR3 protein. There are about 580,000 distinct CDR3 sequences in the sample; 45% to 55% occur only once, and around 23% lies in the top ten. This CDR3 is built from 16 residues. CDR1 is MNHEY, CDR2 SMNVEV, per germline (reference sequence). The ends were cut back, 4 bases at V and 0 bases at J, with 13 bases in the middle.

This receptor was taken from a man aged 80 or over in good health. The chain joins TRBV27 to TRBJ2-4; tentative D call: TRBD1 (6 bases). The sequenced sample consisted of blood. CDR3 sequence reads: CASSYTGSVAKNIQYF. CDR3 coding DNA: TGTGCCAGCAGTTACACAGGGTCGGTAGCCAAAAACATTCAGTACTTC.